This TCR beta chain was sequenced in a study of shared clonotypes between healthy human individuals. General study results and limits: Clonotypes shared by all four sorted-subset donors had higher generation probabilities than non-shared clonotypes.

With respect to this clone: Its antigen is currently unknown.

Germline V lookup: CDR1 SGHRS, CDR2 YFSETQ. Deletions cut 1 base from V and 1 base from J, with 11 bases between. CDR3 length: 15 amino acids. Donors were healthy HIV-negative adults without recently reported acute infections or vaccinations. A CD45RA+ naive subset and a CD45RA-negative memory subset were split from CD4+ cells. Sequencing used immunoSEQ multiplex PCR; TCRdb keeps in-frame clones, though not all of them. Counted here are under 750,000 clones, 72% occurring once; the ten biggest clones make up under 2%. The J gene is TRBJ2-5, the V gene TRBV5-1; D unresolved. The clonotype was recovered from a woman aged 30 to 39 in good health. Input material: memory CD4+ T cells sorted from blood. As to subset: CD45RA-negative fraction. CDR3 region: CASSLPNTGQETQYF. The CDR3 coding sequence is TGCGCCAGCAGCTTGCCCAATACCGGCCAAGAGACCCAGTACTTC.